This section outlines one T cell receptor (beta chain) sequence together with its context. Its target antigen remains unknown. The record has no base qualities; no much larger clone is one base away. Trimming takes 0 bases off V and 0 bases off J; junction bases not matched to a gene: 3. Inclusive of the bounding cysteine and phenylalanine, the CDR3 is 16 residues long. Of the read, only the CDR3 DNA is kept; its 48 bases are in frame from base 1. From a lookup of the germline V gene, CDR1 and CDR2 are SGHDT and YYEEEE. The CDR3 regions of human TCRbeta chains were analyzed by immunosequencing. The original pipeline was this. Repertoire TCRs were matched against a reference library of SARS-CoV-2-specific TCRs generated with the MIRA antigen-specificity platform. Breadth was defined as the fraction of unique TCRs that were SARS-CoV-2-associated. Depth was defined as the fraction of total T cells that were SARS-CoV-2-associated. Using the MIRA data, every spike-specific TCR was mapped to the spike region that the TCR reacted to and assigned to either a CD4 or a CD8 class. Log10-transformed breadth and depth values were compared by one-way ANOVA with Sidak's multiple comparisons tests. TCRdb stores this immuneACCESS table with in-frame sequences only. Part of the clones is absent; in the studies checked, under half of the shortfall reflects unresolved V genes, and no reason is known for the rest. The D gene and trimming were derived from the DNA, and the V and J assignments and clone size from that table. This sample comprises 95,000 to 150,000 clones, around 92% of them detected only once. Jointly, the top ten make up around 8.2% of the sample.

Reading the label with the study, this specimen's time point is: about 28 days (+/-7) after the second vaccine dose. AZD1222 recipients with second doses at about 4 weeks or about 12 weeks were pooled, because spike-specific TCR depth and breadth did not differ between schedules. Samples from vaccinated people were obtained from the UK trials COV001 and COV002, which included a single-blind randomized controlled phase 2/3 trial of AZD1222 (ChAdOx1 nCoV-19) in healthy adults. Trial participant PBMC samples were collected at day 0 and day 28 after the second dose for TCRbeta chain sequencing. The data were obtained in a study of T cell responses to AZD1222 COVID-19 vaccine (dated by TCRdb to the early 2020s). Regarding the research as a whole: TCR sequencing covered more than 230 trial participants: 200 to 220 given two doses of AZD1222 and 26 given two doses of MenACWY control vaccine. Trial participants were enrolled into age subgroups of 18-55, 56-69 and 70-plus years, which contained approximately 150, 28 and 58 TCR-sequenced participants, respectively.

Study-level results and caveats: The vaccine-associated CD4 TCRs covered the entire spike protein, and the dominant responses fell in regions 160-218 and 743-854. Reportedly, close to half of the unique spike-specific TCRs recognized epitopes lying outside the regions that are mutated in the B.1.351 and B.1.1.7 variants. Because no samples from the day 14 peak response were available, repertoires could be characterized only after the peak T cell response. After two AZD1222 doses, spike-specific TCR breadth and depth were significantly higher than at day 0 and than in MenACWY recipients. In the small 56-69-year group, the increase in depth fell short of significance, most likely because of low power. Participants were mostly white British, with more females than males. The authors suggested clonal diversity may have been underestimated. Conclusions about previously exposed vaccinees are limited, since just five or six AZD1222 recipients were seropositive for SARS-CoV-2 at baseline.

This clonotype was obtained from an adult who received the AZD1222 COVID-19 vaccine. The sequence is built from TRBV5-6 and TRBJ2-1; 7 central nucleotides agree with TRBD2. Sequencing used peripheral blood, obtained 28 days after the second AZD1222 dose. CDR3 reads: CASSLVTSSSYNEQFF. The nucleotides are TGTGCCAGCAGCTTGGTGACTAGCAGCTCCTACAATGAGCAGTTCTTC.